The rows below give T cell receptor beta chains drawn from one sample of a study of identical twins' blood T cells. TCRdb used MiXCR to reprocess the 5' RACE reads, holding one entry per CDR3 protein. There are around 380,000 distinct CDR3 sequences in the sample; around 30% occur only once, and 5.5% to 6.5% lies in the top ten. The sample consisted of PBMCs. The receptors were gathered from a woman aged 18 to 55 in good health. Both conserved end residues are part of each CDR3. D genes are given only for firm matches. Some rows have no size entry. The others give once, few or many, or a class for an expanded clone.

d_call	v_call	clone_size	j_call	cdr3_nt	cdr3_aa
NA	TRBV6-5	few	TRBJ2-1	TGTGCCAGCAGCCCCGACGGTGACGAGCAGTTCTTC	CASSPDGDEQFF
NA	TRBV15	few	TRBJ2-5	TGTGCCACCAGCAAAGACAACAGTCAAGAGACCCAGTACTTC	CATSKDNSQETQYF
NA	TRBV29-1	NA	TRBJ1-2	TGCAGCGTTGAAGATCAGGAAAACTATGGCTACACCTTC	CSVEDQENYGYTF
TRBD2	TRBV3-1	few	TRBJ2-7	TGTGCCAGCAGCCAATTAACCTCCGGGAGGACCCACGAGCAGTACTTC	CASSQLTSGRTHEQYF
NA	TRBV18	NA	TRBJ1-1	TGTGCCAGCTCACCCATGAACACGAACACTGAAGCTTTCTTT	CASSPMNTNTEAFF
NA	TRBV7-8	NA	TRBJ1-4	TGTGCCAGCAGCAAGGCCGCCCGAGATGAAAAACTGTTTTTT	CASSKAARDEKLFF
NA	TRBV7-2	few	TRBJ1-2	TGTGCCAGCAGCTTAGAGCCCCAAAGATATGGCTACACCTTC	CASSLEPQRYGYTF
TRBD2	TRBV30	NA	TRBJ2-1	TGTGCCTGGAGTGGAGGCGGCGGGAGAAATGAGCAGTTCTTC	CAWSGGGGRNEQFF
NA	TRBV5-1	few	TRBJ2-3	TGCGCCAGCAGCTCCCCTACTACTAGCACAGATACGCAGTATTTT	CASSSPTTSTDTQYF
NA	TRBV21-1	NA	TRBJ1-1	TGTGCCAGCAGCAAAGAGGCGCGGCACACTGAAGCTCTCTTT	CASSKEARHTEALF